Below are 8 T cell receptor beta chains sequenced from a single sample in a study of beta chain features in type 1 diabetes. Overall study findings and caveats: People with Type 1 diabetes carried modestly yet significantly shorter TCRB CDR3s in all four CD4+ subsets.

These receptors lack a known antigen. cDNA synthesis used the whole RNA isolate, giving expressed TCRB sequences. Method: immunoSEQ multiplex PCR; TCRdb's copy keeps in-frame clones and lacks some. The sample records 600,000 to 700,000 clones, roughly 13% being singletons. Material for sequencing was naive CD4+ T cells from blood. Every receptor here comes from a man between 18 and 29 years old with type 1 diabetes.

This CDR3 reads CASSDTGTGKDEQFF. CDR3 bases: TGTGCCAGCAGCGACACTGGGACAGGGAAGGATGAGCAGTTCTTC. V gene TRBV11-3 combines with J gene TRBJ2-1; 9 bases line up with TRBD1. With 5 bases clipped from V and 8 bases from J, the junction kept 10 bases outside the gene matches. The CDR3 length is 15 residues. The germline V gene has CDR1 SGHNT and CDR2 YENEEA.

V usage is TRBV23-1 and J usage is TRBJ1-5; no definite D call. TRBV23-1 is classed as an ORF, of uncertain function. Trimming removed 0 bases at V and 0 bases at J, with 15 bases between. The CDR3 is made up of 18 amino acids. CDR3 bases: TGCGCCAGCAGTCAATCTCATTTCCGGGCTAATAGCAATCAGCCCCAGCATTTT. Translating gives CASSQSHFRANSNQPQHF.

This clone has a handful of counts. The chain employs TRBV7-9 and TRBJ1-1; D unclear. The CDR3 contains 11 residues. V lost 3 bases and J 4 bases, leaving 3 bases between the germline ends. Germline CDR1 is SEHNR and CDR2 is FQNEAQ (reference sequence). This CDR3 is CASSFTTEAFF. As DNA, the CDR3 is TGTGCCAGCAGCTTTACCACTGAAGCTTTCTTT.

The J gene is TRBJ2-3, the V gene TRBV5-4; 11 bases are a match to TRBD2. Germline CDR1 is SGHNT and CDR2 is YYREEE (reference sequence). Trimming at V came to 4 bases and at J to 7 bases, leaving 11 bases not matched to a gene. The CDR3 has 16 amino acids. This CDR3 is CASSPKLAGEANTQYF. The CDR3 DNA reads TGTGCCAGCAGCCCCAAACTAGCGGGGGAGGCGAATACGCAGTATTTT. Looking up the rest from reference TRBV5-4 and TRBJ2-3 gives the full variable domain: ETGVTQSPTHLIKTRGQQVTLRCSSQSGHNTVSWYQQALGQGPQFIFQYYREEENGRGNFPPRFSGLQFPNYSSELNVNALELDDSALYLCASSPKLAGEANTQYFGPGTRLTVL.

Of note for this clone: The identical CDR3 is also encoded by other nucleotide sequences in the sample. The chain recombines TRBV5-1 with TRBJ2-5; 10 bases map to TRBD1. Germline lookup yields CDR1 SGHRS and CDR2 YFSETQ. The CDR3 extends over 13 amino acids. The J segment lost 4 bases and the V segment lost 5 bases, leaving 2 bases of the junction unmatched. For the CDR3, the DNA is TGCGCCAGCAGTCGGGACAGGGGAGAGACCCAGTACTTC. Translated, it gives CASSRDRGETQYF.

The rearrangement uses TRBV27 and TRBJ1-5; 9 nucleotides line up with TRBD1. Germline V CDR1 and CDR2: MNHEY, SMNVEV (reference sequence). Trimming at V came to 7 bases and at J to 5 bases, leaving 9 bases not matched to a gene. The CDR3 runs 15 residues. The CDR3 sequence is CASIVDRGVDQPQHF. CDR3 nucleotides: TGTGCCAGCATTGTGGACAGGGGAGTCGATCAGCCCCAGCATTTT.

CDR3 nucleotide sequence: TGTGCCAGCAGCCTGGGACTAGCAGAGCAGTTCTTC. Translating it yields CASSLGLAEQFF. The V call is TRBV7-2, the J call TRBJ2-1; TRBD2 aligns across 9 bases. The trim removed 5 bases at V and 10 bases at J, leaving 3 bases unmatched. The CDR3 sequence is 12 residues long. Germline loops: CDR1 SGHTA, CDR2 FQGNSA.

The J gene is TRBJ2-5, the V gene TRBV7-9, with D unclear. CDR1 and CDR2 from the germline V gene are SEHNR and FQNEAQ (reference sequence). Trimming removed 5 bases at V and 2 bases at J, with 9 bases between. There are 13 residues in the CDR3. The CDR3 spells CASSHDNQETQYF. As DNA, the CDR3 is TGTGCCAGCAGCCACGACAATCAAGAGACCCAGTACTTC.